Listed here are 26 T cell receptor beta chains from one sample, sequenced in a study of kidney transplant recipient with SARS-CoV-2 infection. MiXCR, applied by TCRdb to the reads, yields one record per CDR3 protein. The sample has fewer than 250,000 distinct CDR3 sequences; roughly 26% are singletons. Sequenced material: a blood sample, taken at baseline and between days 110 and 120 from a kidney transplant recipient. Receptors were obtained from a male patient between 25 and 39 years old who had COVID-19 and was a kidney transplant recipient. The graft donor may have contributed some T cells.

This clonotype was recorded at least ten times. This rearrangement joins TRBV5-5 to TRBJ1-2, with no clear D. Germline CDR1 is SGHKS and CDR2 is YYEKEE (reference sequence). V lost 7 bases, J lost 4 bases, and 23 bases lay in between. CDR3 length: 16 amino acids. CDR3 sequence: CASVLSVSRKTYGYTF. CDR3 sequence (DNA): TGTGCCAGCGTTTTGAGTGTCTCGCGAAAGACCTATGGCTACACCTTC.

A remark on this clonotype: A read error may explain this, as a much larger clone is one base away. J is TRBJ2-1 and V is TRBV12-3 or TRBV12-4; TRBD1 agrees at 7 bases. The CDR3 extends over 15 amino acids. J gave up 6 bases and V 2 bases, and 7 bases lay outside the gene matches. The CDR3 loop reads CASSLWDSSGNEQFF. The CDR3 coding sequence is TGTGCCAGCAGTTTATGGGACAGTTCCGGCAATGAGCAGTTCTTC.

This clonotype was seen many times. The genes are TRBV6-9 and TRBJ1-2; unclear D gene. The germline V gene has CDR1 MNHGY and CDR2 SVAAGI. V shed 5 bases and J shed 4 bases, with 23 bases lying between them. CDR3 length: 17 amino acids. CDR3 sequence: CASSTHPPYGKTYGYTF. The CDR3 DNA is TGTGCCAGCAGTACTCATCCGCCTTACGGAAAGACCTATGGCTACACCTTC.

This clonotype was counted many times. The chain links TRBV16 to TRBJ1-2, with D unclear. This CDR3 contains 17 residues. The germline V and J ends were trimmed by 4 bases and 4 bases, with 22 bases remaining between them. Germline V gives CDR1 KGHSY, CDR2 FQNENV. The CDR3 nucleotides read TGTGCCAGCAGCCCCTGCGTGGTCGTTAGAAAGACCTATGGCTACACCTTC. Translating it yields CASSPCVVVRKTYGYTF.

This clonotype was detected many times. J is TRBJ1-6 and V is TRBV5-6; no clear D. Trimming took off 4 bases at V and 4 bases at J, with 15 bases between the two ends. The CDR3 runs to 16 residues. The V gene's germline CDR1 is SGHDT and CDR2 YYEEEE. CDR3 bases: TGTGCCAGCAGCCAAAGCCACAGCTTGTATAATTCACCCCTCCACTTT. Residues: CASSQSHSLYNSPLHF.

The table lists this clonotype with many counts. V and J are TRBV4-3 and TRBJ2-1; a weak D match, TRBD1 (6 bases). Germline V gene lookup returns CDR1 LGHNA and CDR2 YSLEER. The germline V and J ends were trimmed by 3 bases and 12 bases, with 18 bases remaining between them. The CDR3 is 14 residues long. The CDR3 loop is CASSQHLAQGWQFF. The CDR3 DNA sequence: TGCGCCAGCAGCCAGCATCTCGCCCAGGGGTGGCAGTTCTTC.

This clonotype has a count of ten or more. The chain joins TRBV19 to TRBJ2-2; 7 nucleotides line up with TRBD2. Germline assignment: CDR1 LNHDA and CDR2 SQIVND (reference sequence). The junction had 3 bases not matched to a gene; V was cut back by 5 bases and J by 6 bases. The CDR3 covers 13 residues. This CDR3 reads CASSLGRAGELFF. The DNA of the CDR3 is TGTGCCAGTAGTCTGGGGAGGGCCGGGGAGCTGTTTTTT.

This sequence joins TRBV7-1 and TRBJ1-2; D uncertain. TRBV7-1 is assigned to the ORF class and has an uncertain function. Trimming pared 5 bases from V and 4 bases from J, leaving 23 bases between. CDR3 length equals 17 residues. The CDR3 reads CASSGATHEGKTYGYTF. The CDR3 DNA reads TGTGCCAGCAGCGGTGCTACTCACGAGGGAAAGACCTATGGCTACACCTTC.

A word on this clonotype: This may arise from a read error, as a much more abundant clone is one base away. The chain joins TRBV29-1 to TRBJ1-2; TRBD1 matches 9 bases. The CDR3 runs to 13 residues. Germline CDR1 SQVTM, CDR2 ANQGSEA. The CDR3 sequence: CSVPNTGGYGYAF. In DNA, the CDR3 is TGCAGCGTCCCGAACACAGGGGGCTATGGCTACGCCTTC. Together with reference TRBV29-1 and TRBJ1-2, the CDR3 gives the full variable domain: SAVISQKPSRDICQRGTSLTIQCQVDSQVTMMFWYRQQPGQSLTLIATANQGSEATYESGFVIDKFPISRPNLTFSTLTVSNMSPEDSSIYLCSVPNTGGYGYAFGSGTRLTVV.

This clonotype was detected ten times or more. The V call is TRBV28, the J call TRBJ1-5; D perhaps matches TRBD1 (6 bases). Per the germline V gene, CDR1 is MDHEN and CDR2 is SYDVKM. The CDR3 consists of 12 residues. V lost 3 bases to trimming and J lost 6 bases, with 6 bases between them. The DNA for the CDR3 is TGTGCCAGCAGTTTCAGGGGTCAGCCCCAGCATTTT. It specifies CASSFRGQPQHF.

This clonotype was observed many times. This chain links TRBV30 with TRBJ1-1; 8 bases fit TRBD1. The trim removed 3 bases at V and 5 bases at J, leaving 17 bases unmatched. Germline CDR1 reads GTSNPN; CDR2 reads SVGIG (reference sequence). CDR3 length: 17 residues. Here the CDR3 reads CAWRHRGGIRLGTEAFF. Written as DNA, the CDR3 is TGTGCCTGGAGGCACAGGGGGGGCATTAGATTGGGAACTGAAGCTTTCTTT.

This clonotype has at least ten counts. The V gene is TRBV7-8, the J gene TRBJ2-7; 11 bases fit TRBD1. The CDR3 has 14 amino acids. Germline V lookup: CDR1 SGHVS, CDR2 FQNEAQ. Unmatched junction bases numbered 5, after V lost 5 bases and J lost 5 bases. The CDR3, as DNA: TGTGCCAGCAGCCAGGGACAGGGGGGAGACGAGCAGTACTTC. Its translation: CASSQGQGGDEQYF.

Regarding this clonotype: A much larger clonotype is one base distant, so this may be a read error. This rearrangement joins TRBV4-3 to TRBJ2-4; 9 bases are a match to TRBD1. There are 17 residues in the CDR3. The germline V gene encodes CDR1 LGHNA and CDR2 YSLEER. CDR3 DNA sequence: TGCGCCAGCAGCCATCAAACCGGGACAGGGTTTCTCCACGAGCAGTGCTTC. It codes for CASSHQTGTGFLHEQCF.

With regard to this clonotype: A much larger clonotype is one base distant, so this may be a read error. This rearrangement joins TRBV4-1 to TRBJ1-2; D perhaps matches TRBD1 (5 bases). The CDR3 sequence is 16 residues long. Trimming shortened V by 4 bases and J by 6 bases, and 21 bases separated the two germline ends. CDR1 and CDR2 (germline): MGHRA, YSYEKL. CDR3 protein: CASSPGKDLPGNGYTF. CDR3 nucleotide sequence: TGCGCCAGCAGCCCCGGGAAGGATTTACCAGGGAATGGCTACACCTTC.

To note about this clonotype: Just one base apart from a much larger clone, this may be a read error. The V and J genes are TRBV5-1 and TRBJ1-4, with 7 bases identical to TRBD1. Germline lookup yields CDR1 SGHRS and CDR2 YFSETQ. This CDR3 comprises 14 residues. The ends lost 10 bases at V and 3 bases at J; junction bases unmatched: 9. CDR3 loop: CAGGETGSNEKLFF. The CDR3 DNA follows: TGCGCCGGCGGCGAGACAGGGTCTAATGAAAAACTGTTTTTT.

This rearrangement joins TRBV5-3 to TRBJ1-2; D is ambiguous. TRBV5-3 is assigned to the ORF class and has an uncertain function. This CDR3 has 16 amino acids. Trimming took 7 bases from V and 4 from J, leaving 23 bases between them. The CDR3 sequence is CARPKEVVRKTYGYTF. In DNA form, the CDR3 reads TGTGCCAGACCTAAAGAAGTGGTGAGAAAGACCTATGGCTACACCTTC.

There are many counts of this clonotype. V usage is TRBV10-2 and J usage is TRBJ1-2; D remains ambiguous. Germline V CDR1 and CDR2: WSHSY, SAAADI. The CDR3 runs to 17 residues. Between the trimmed V and J ends, which lost 5 bases and 4 bases, there was a span of 23 bases. CDR3: CASSFVSTSRKTYGYTF. The DNA for the CDR3 is TGCGCCAGCAGTTTCGTGAGCACTTCTAGAAAGACCTATGGCTACACCTTC.

A remark on this clonotype: Just one base apart from a much larger clone, this may be a read error. CDR3 protein: CSARLRTGGSGSAKNIRYF. The CDR3 nucleotides are TGCAGTGCTAGGTTGAGGACAGGGGGGTCGGGGTCCGCCAAAAACATTCGGTACTTC. V is TRBV20-1 and J is TRBJ2-4; TRBD1 aligns across 10 bases. Germline CDR1 DFQATT, CDR2 SNEGSKA (reference sequence). The length of the CDR3 is 19 residues.

Ten or more counts support this clonotype. The chain joins TRBV11-1 to TRBJ2-6; D is undetermined. V gave up 1 base and J gave up 0 bases, with 7 bases separating them. In germline, CDR1 is SGHAT, CDR2 FQDESV (reference sequence). This CDR3 contains 16 residues. The CDR3 coding sequence is TGTGCCAGCAGCTTAGGGGCGAGCTCTGGGGCCAACGTCCTGACTTTC. Encoded protein: CASSLGASSGANVLTF. Together with reference TRBV11-1 and TRBJ2-6, the CDR3 gives the full variable domain: EAEVAQSPRYKITEKSQAVAFWCDPISGHATLYWYRQILGQGPELLVQFQDESVVDDSQLPKDRFSAERLKGVDSTLKIQPAELGDSAMYLCASSLGASSGANVLTFGAGSRLTVL.

The table lists this clonotype with a few counts. One end of the junction is discordant with germline, which a read error may explain. V is TRBV7-2 and J is TRBJ2-3; TRBD2 aligns across 8 bases. The CDR3 contains 14 residues. The V gene's germline CDR1 is SGHTA and CDR2 FQGNSA. In nucleotides, the CDR3 is TGTGCCAGCAGCTTAAGGTTGAGGGGACTAGATTCTAATTTT. Translated, it gives CASSLRLRGLDSNF.

The table lists this clonotype with a count of one. It may be a read error: a sequence one base away is much more abundant. CDR3 in DNA: TGTGCCAGCAGCTTAGTAATCCTAACCACTGAAGCTTTCTTT. This translates into CASSLVILTTEAFF. This chain links TRBV7-9 with TRBJ1-1; D call uncertain. Germline assignment: CDR1 SEHNR and CDR2 FQNEAQ (reference sequence). This CDR3 comprises 14 residues. V was shortened by 1 base and J by 4 bases, with 10 bases between the two germline ends.

With respect to this clonotype: This may be a read error, as it is one base from a much larger clone. The gene calls are TRBV3-2 and TRBJ2-1; TRBD1, as called in the table, went unchecked against the DNA. TRBV3-2 is classified as a pseudogene. This CDR3 has 14 amino acids. In DNA form, the CDR3 reads TGTGCCTGCAGCCAGTCCGACAGGGGGAATGAGCAGTTCTTC. As protein: CACSQSDRGNEQFF.

Ten or more counts support this clonotype. This rearrangement joins TRBV18 to TRBJ2-5; possible D gene TRBD2, 6 bases. CDR1 and CDR2 from the germline V gene are KGHSH and LQKENI. Trimming stripped 3 bases from V and 4 bases from J, with 15 bases between. The CDR3 is made up of 15 amino acids. The DNA for the CDR3 is TGTGCCAGCTCACCCCGGGACTCGGTTCGAGAGACCCAGTACTTC. Its translation: CASSPRDSVRETQYF.

Worth noting for this clonotype: At one boundary the junction diverges from the germline segment, which might be a read error. The J gene is TRBJ2-1, the V gene TRBV6-2 or TRBV6-3; D is possibly TRBD2 (5 bases). This CDR3 has 15 amino acids. Germline V gives CDR1 MNHEY, CDR2 SVGEGT. CDR3 region: CASSSSPEGSNERFF. Here the CDR3 DNA reads TGTGCCAGCAGTTCTAGCCCTGAAGGCAGCAATGAGCGGTTCTTC.

This clonotype has at least ten counts. The junction and the germline gene differ at one end; a read error may be behind it. V gene TRBV10-1 combines with J gene TRBJ1-5, with unresolved D. The CDR3 sequence is 12 residues long. Germline V gives CDR1 WNHNN, CDR2 SYGVQD (reference sequence). Written as DNA, the CDR3 is TGTGCCAGCAGTGAAGGGAATCAGCCCCAGCATTTT. Its translation is CASSEGNQPQHF.

This chain uses TRBV20-1 with TRBJ2-3; D gene uncertain. Germline CDR1 DFQATT, CDR2 SNEGSKA (reference sequence). The CDR3 runs 15 residues. Trimming pared 0 bases from V and 2 bases from J, leaving 12 bases between. The CDR3 DNA is TGCAGTGCTAGAGACACCTATTTAAACACAGATACGCAGTATTTT. Translating gives CSARDTYLNTDTQYF.